This TCR beta chain is from a study of blood T cells in healthy people across ages. To note about this clonotype: As yet, its antigen is unknown. The germline gene is not matched at one end of the junction; a read error may be the cause.

Caucasian, healthy and from Russia, the donors were aged between about 6 and 90. A sample-barcoded 5' primer and a J-beta primer mix were used in a second PCR of about 7 to 11 cycles. A tag from a template-switch adaptor with 12 random nucleotides marked each cDNA molecule. Per sample, CDR3-containing paired-end reads numbered at least 2.5 million. A single record per CDR3 protein comes from TCRdb applying MiXCR to the 5' RACE reads. The sample lists 1.2 million to 1.5 million distinct CDR3 sequences; roughly 59% were seen once. Study results and caveats: Age showed a roughly linear inverse relationship with TCR beta diversity per million T cells.

The germline gives CDR1 MGHRA, CDR2 YSYEKL. This CDR3 is built from 17 residues. Material for sequencing was blood. This sequence was found in a man aged 18-30 years in good health. V is TRBV4-1 and J is TRBJ2-5; 12 bases are a match to TRBD2. CDR3: CAGSQEGTSGYQETQYF. The CDR3, as DNA: TGCGCCGGCAGCCAAGAAGGGACTAGCGGGTACCAAGAGACCCAGTACTTC.